This T cell receptor (beta chain) was profiled in a study of T cell responses to AZD1222 COVID-19 vaccine. The wider study: Pooled samples include second doses given at about 4 or 12 weeks.

The study, taken as a whole, reports: It should be noted that donors were predominantly white British and more often female, and clonal diversity was possibly underestimated. Repertoire sampling happened only post peak T cell response. The breadth and depth of Spike-specific TCRs increased once two AZD1222 doses had been given.

This clone was picked up one time. Its antigen remains unidentified. The CDR3 is made up of 17 amino acids. Trimming removed 0 bases from V and 6 bases from J; junction bases left unmatched: 11. Germline lookup yields CDR1 SEHNR and CDR2 FQNEAQ (reference sequence). Profiled with immunoSEQ multiplex PCR; TCRdb holds only in-frame clones, not every one. This table holds 110,000 to 150,000 clones, more than 85% found once. The TCR originated in an adult in good health. The specimen comprised peripheral blood, sampled on day 0 of AZD1222 vaccination. The V gene is TRBV7-9, the J gene TRBJ2-5, with TRBD2 matching 9 bases. CDR3 DNA: TGTGCCAGCAGCTTAGCCCCTCTAGCGGGAATAGGAAAGACCCAGTACTTC. Translated, it gives CASSLAPLAGIGKTQYF.